This T cell receptor beta chain was captured in a study of shared clonotypes between healthy human individuals. Here immunoSEQ multiplex PCR was the method, and the copy in TCRdb shows in-frame clones only, minus some. The sample lists fewer than 3 million clones; just under 95% were seen once. V lost 5 bases and J 0 bases, leaving 11 bases between the germline ends. Germline loops: CDR1 SGHRS, CDR2 YFSETQ. The CDR3 is made up of 14 amino acids. This sequence was found in a man aged 18 to 30 in good health. Some clones in this sample may be carry-over from other donors' samples. Material: naive CD4+ T cells from PBMCs. Subset indicated: CD45RA+ positively selected. The rearrangement links TRBV5-1 to TRBJ1-1; D is possibly TRBD1 (5 bases). The CDR3 protein is CASSWQGVNTEAFF. CDR3 in DNA: TGCGCCAGCAGTTGGCAAGGGGTGAACACTGAAGCTTTCTTT.